This T cell receptor beta chain was identified in a study of shared clonotypes between healthy human individuals. Naive CD8 cells lacked CD45RO and underwent positive selection for CCR7, leaving out terminally differentiated effector memory CD45RA+ cells. TCRdb keeps only in-frame clones here, not all; method: immunoSEQ multiplex PCR. The table includes almost 700,000 clones, 90% to 95% detected once. CDR1 and CDR2 (germline): SGHDT, YYEEEE. This CDR3 is built from 13 residues. Trimming cost V 0 bases and J 1 base, with 4 bases left between them. The TCR sequence derives from a man aged 25 to 40 in good health. Material: naive CD8+ T cells sorted from blood. The chain employs TRBV5-6 and TRBJ1-1, with D uncertain. CDR3 coding DNA: TGTGCCAGCAGCTTGGAACAGAACACTGAAGCTTTCTTT. Translation: CASSLEQNTEAFF.